The 26 T cell receptor beta chains listed next were all sequenced from one sample in a study of CD8+ T cells in alopecia areata. cDNA reverse transcribed from extracted RNA served as the sequencing template. The assay was immunoSEQ multiplex PCR, and TCRdb's table has in-frame clones only and misses some. Of 110,000 to 150,000 clones listed, roughly 50% are singletons. The material was CD4+ T cells sorted from blood, obtained at week 0. All receptors derive from a human donor with alopecia areata.

The chain is built from TRBV6-5 and TRBJ1-1; D is unresolved. This CDR3 is built from 13 residues. V was trimmed by 4 bases and J by 3 bases, leaving 9 bases between them. Germline V CDR1 and CDR2: MNHEY, SVGAGI. DNA of the CDR3: TGTGCCAGCAGTTCCCCGAAGTACACTGAAGCTTTCTTT. It yields the protein CASSSPKYTEAFF.

V is TRBV7-2 and J is TRBJ1-2; D is uncertain. Germline values: CDR1 SGHTA, CDR2 FQGNSA. V was trimmed by 4 bases and J by 7 bases, leaving 10 bases between them. This CDR3 contains 12 residues. The CDR3 DNA follows: TGTGCCAGCAGCTCCCTAGGGCTTGGCTACACCTTC. It yields the protein CASSSLGLGYTF.

The rearrangement links TRBV30 to TRBJ2-7; D gene ambiguous. V was trimmed by 1 base and J by 7 bases, leaving 8 bases between them. Germline V gives CDR1 GTSNPN, CDR2 SVGIG (reference sequence). The CDR3 extends over 11 amino acids. CDR3 in DNA: TGTGCCTGGAGTGGCAGCAGGGAGCAGTACTTC. Encoded protein: CAWSGSREQYF.

The gene calls are TRBV29-1 and TRBJ2-7, with TRBD1 matching 10 bases. The V segment lost 6 bases and the J segment 3 bases; nucleotides outside the gene matches: 8. There are 14 residues in the CDR3. The germline V gene has CDR1 SQVTM and CDR2 ANQGSEA. CDR3 sequence (DNA): TGCAGCGTGCGCCGGGACAGGGGCTACTACGAGCAGTACTTC. It encodes CSVRRDRGYYEQYF.

The J gene is TRBJ2-1, the V gene TRBV20-1; D is undetermined. V gave up 3 bases and J gave up 9 bases, with 9 bases separating them. The CDR3 extends over 11 amino acids. CDR1 is DFQATT and CDR2 is SNEGSKA in the germline V gene (reference sequence). The CDR3 spells CSARDTPEQFF. DNA for the CDR3: TGCAGTGCTAGGGATACCCCTGAGCAGTTCTTC.

V is TRBV11-2 and J is TRBJ2-7; TRBD1 matches at 9 bases. The CDR3 contains 19 residues. J was trimmed by 5 bases and V by 2 bases; bases with no gene match: 19. Germline V gene sequence: CDR1 SGHAT, CDR2 FQNNGV. The chain's CDR3 is CASSLLVSFSGQGSDEQYF. Here the CDR3 DNA reads TGTGCCAGCAGCTTATTGGTGAGCTTTTCGGGACAGGGAAGCGACGAGCAGTACTTC.

This clone was recorded a few times. The chain employs TRBV4-1 and TRBJ2-3, with TRBD1 matching over 9 bases. V lost 4 bases, J lost 5 bases, and 7 bases stayed unmatched. Germline CDR1 is MGHRA and CDR2 is YSYEKL. This CDR3 has 15 amino acids. CDR3 coding DNA: TGCGCCAGCAGCCTCCGGACAGGGGCTGGAGATACGCAGTATTTT. Protein product: CASSLRTGAGDTQYF.

V and J are TRBV14 and TRBJ2-1; D is unclear. There are 13 residues in the CDR3. Trimming stripped 0 bases from V and 3 bases from J, with 3 bases between. Germline V gene sequence: CDR1 SGHDN, CDR2 FVKESK. CDR3 in DNA: TGTGCCAGCAGCCAAGAAGTCTACAATGAGCAGTTCTTC. Translated: CASSQEVYNEQFF.

The chain couples TRBV7-2 to TRBJ2-2, with a weak D call TRBD1 (6 bases). The germline CDR1 and CDR2 sequences are SGHTA and FQGNSA. V was shortened by 7 bases and J by 2 bases, with 11 bases between the two germline ends. The CDR3 length is 14 residues. The CDR3 loop reads CASNTGRNTGELFF. CDR3 nucleotides: TGTGCCAGCAACACAGGGAGAAACACCGGGGAGCTGTTTTTT.

This clone was seen only a few times. The chain has TRBV5-1 and TRBJ2-5; 8 bases fit TRBD1. The CDR3 runs to 14 residues. Per germline, CDR1 SGHRS and CDR2 YFSETQ. V dropped 1 base and J dropped 4; count of bases not matched to a gene: 3. CDR3: CASSLSDRGETQYF. In DNA, the CDR3 is TGCGCCAGCAGCTTGTCCGACAGGGGAGAGACCCAGTACTTC.

In regard to this clone: Other DNA sequences in this specimen translate into the identical CDR3. The chain carries TRBV4-1 and TRBJ2-1; 8 bases align to TRBD2. V shed 1 base, J shed 4 bases, and the junction held 3 bases outside the gene matches. The CDR3 has 15 amino acids. Germline CDR1 and CDR2: MGHRA and YSYEKL. CDR3 in DNA: TGCGCCAGCAGCCAAGGGCTAGCGGGTTACAATGAGCAGTTCTTC. It specifies CASSQGLAGYNEQFF.

The rearrangement links TRBV9 to TRBJ1-6; D perhaps matches TRBD1 (6 bases). V dropped 0 bases and J dropped 10 bases, with 17 bases sitting between them. Germline CDR1 is SGDLS and CDR2 is YYNGEE. The CDR3 consists of 16 residues. The CDR3 DNA is TGTGCCAGCAGCGTAGAGTCGTGGGGGCCAGGGTCACCCCTCCACTTT. Translating gives CASSVESWGPGSPLHF.

The chain uses TRBV4-3 and TRBJ1-1; 8 bases are shared with TRBD1. In germline, CDR1 is LGHNA, CDR2 YSLEER. Losses at the gene ends were 5 bases for V and 4 bases for J; bases not matched to a gene: 9. The CDR3 extends over 15 amino acids. The CDR3 sequence: CASSEGQGRVTEAFF. The CDR3 DNA reads as TGCGCCAGCAGCGAAGGACAGGGCAGAGTCACTGAAGCTTTCTTT.

The chain uses TRBV6-5 and TRBJ2-7; D remains unclear. The CDR3 runs 13 residues. Germline loops: CDR1 MNHEY, CDR2 SVGAGI. V lost 5 bases to trimming and J lost 2 bases, with 10 bases between them. CDR3 sequence reads: CASSTSVTYEQYF. Written as DNA, the CDR3 is TGTGCCAGCAGTACCTCAGTGACCTACGAGCAGTACTTC.

The rearrangement uses TRBV18 and TRBJ1-5, with TRBD1 matching over 9 bases. Trimming removed 4 bases from V and 7 bases from J; junction bases left unmatched: 2. CDR3 size: 13 residues. In germline, CDR1 is KGHSH, CDR2 LQKENI. DNA of the CDR3: TGTGCCAGCTCACGGGACAGGGACCAGCCCCAGCATTTT. It is translated as CASSRDRDQPQHF.

In nucleotides, the CDR3 is TGCGCCAGCAGCCAAAGGGGCTTCACAGATACGCAGTATTTT. Translated, it gives CASSQRGFTDTQYF. The chain is built from TRBV4-3 and TRBJ2-3; D may be TRBD1 (5 bases). This CDR3 has 14 amino acids. The germline gives CDR1 LGHNA, CDR2 YSLEER. V lost 2 bases to trimming and J lost 2 bases, with 8 bases between them.

This clone was counted between two and nine times. The CDR3 here is CAISDAGASKEKLFF. CDR3 in DNA: TGTGCCATCAGTGATGCGGGGGCGAGTAAGGAAAAACTGTTTTTT. The V and J genes are TRBV10-3 and TRBJ1-4; D is possibly TRBD1 (6 bases). The CDR3 has 15 residues. Germline-derived CDR1 and CDR2 are ENHRY and SYGVKD. The V end was cut by 3 bases, the J end by 8 bases, with 16 bases between.

The chain uses TRBV9 and TRBJ1-2; 10 bases match TRBD1. This CDR3 contains 15 residues. Germline V gene lookup returns CDR1 SGDLS and CDR2 YYNGEE. V dropped 0 bases and J dropped 5; count of bases not matched to a gene: 4. In DNA, the CDR3 is TGTGCCAGCAGCGTAGGGGACAGGGGTTTTTATGGCTACACCTTC. This translates into CASSVGDRGFYGYTF.

Regarding this clone: Because the CDR3 is missing its conserved closing phenylalanine or tryptophan, this is likely a read error. The rearrangement uses TRBV6-5 and TRBJ1-1; D unclear. The CDR3 totals 13 residues. V shed 4 bases and J shed 2 bases, with 8 bases lying between them. The germline CDR1 and CDR2 sequences are MNHEY and SVGAGI. In DNA form, the CDR3 reads TGTGCCAGCAGTTTCCGACATAACACTGAAGCTTTCCTT. Translation gives CASSFRHNTEAFL.

The rearrangement joins TRBV4-3 to TRBJ1-2; D gene uncertain. From germline, CDR1 is LGHNA and CDR2 YSLEER. V lost 4 bases to trimming and J lost 7 bases, with 13 bases between them. CDR3 length: 13 amino acids. DNA of the CDR3: TGCGCCAGCAGCCTCGAGACGCAAGGTGGCTACACCTTC. Its protein product is CASSLETQGGYTF.

The chain is built from TRBV2 and TRBJ2-3; D ambiguous. The CDR3 is 14 residues long. Germline loops: CDR1 SNHLY, CDR2 FYNNEI. V lost 4 bases and J lost 4, with 12 bases in between. The CDR3 loop is CASSVVGRSDTQYF. As DNA, the CDR3 is TGTGCCAGCAGTGTGGTAGGTCGCTCAGATACGCAGTATTTT.

The genes are TRBV2 and TRBJ2-5; possibly TRBD1 for D (6 bases). V was pared by 6 bases and J by 1 base, with 12 bases between. CDR1 is SNHLY, CDR2 FYNNEI, per germline. The CDR3 length is 14 residues. The CDR3: CASSLQGGQETQYF. CDR3 DNA sequence: TGTGCCAGCAGCTTACAGGGCGGCCAAGAGACCCAGTACTTC.

The chain uses TRBV7-2 and TRBJ1-2; no definite D call. The CDR3 extends over 14 amino acids. V was shortened by 5 bases and J by 7 bases, with 17 bases between the two germline ends. Germline-derived CDR1 and CDR2 are SGHTA and FQGNSA. The CDR3 loop is CASSRDSGVRGYTF. In nucleotides, the CDR3 is TGTGCCAGCAGCCGCGATAGTGGGGTTCGTGGCTACACCTTC.

The table lists this clone with a count of one. The rearrangement uses TRBV9 and TRBJ1-2; D remains ambiguous. This CDR3 contains 15 residues. In germline, CDR1 is SGDLS, CDR2 YYNGEE. The V end was cut by 0 bases, the J end by 0 bases, with 9 bases between. CDR3 loop: CASSVGPDTNYGYTF. DNA for the CDR3: TGTGCCAGCAGCGTAGGGCCGGATACTAACTATGGCTACACCTTC. Full variable domain (missing parts from reference TRBV9 and TRBJ1-2): DSGVTQTPKHLITATGQRVTLRCSPRSGDLSVYWYQQSLDQGLQFLIQYYNGEERAKGNILERFSAQQFPDLHSELNLSSLELGDSALYFCASSVGPDTNYGYTFGSGTRLTVV.

The chain joins TRBV6-5 to TRBJ2-7; tentatively, D is TRBD2 (6 bases). The CDR3 spans 12 residues. Trimming pared 2 bases from V and 9 bases from J, leaving 11 bases between. The germline V gene has CDR1 MNHEY and CDR2 SVGAGI. CDR3 in DNA: TGTGCCAGCAGTTACGCTGGGGGGACGCAGTACTTC. Its protein product is CASSYAGGTQYF.

The chain couples TRBV5-1 to TRBJ1-4, with 7 bases lining up with TRBD1. Germline V CDR1 and CDR2: SGHRS, YFSETQ. CDR3 size: 15 residues. V shed 4 bases and J 1 base; nucleotides not matched to a gene: 4. The CDR3 DNA sequence: TGCGCCAGCAGCCCCGGGACAGTAACTAATGAAAAACTGTTTTTT. It is translated as CASSPGTVTNEKLFF.